This T cell receptor (beta chain) was recovered during a study of CD8+ T cells in alopecia areata. Study details: Treated patients received oral tofacitinib, 5 to 10 mg twice daily.

The V gene's germline CDR1 is SGHKS and CDR2 YYEKEE (reference sequence). This CDR3 is 16 amino acids long. The J segment lost 2 bases and the V segment lost 1 base, leaving 7 bases of the junction unmatched. RNA extraction was followed by reverse transcription into cDNA, which acted as the sequencing template. Clones were sequenced by immunoSEQ multiplex PCR, and TCRdb holds only the in-frame ones, with some missing. The data show roughly 200,000 clones, 55% to 70% seen once. Documented treatment: oral pan-JAK inhibitor, 5-10 mg twice daily. Collected material from alopecia areata patients comprised lesional scalp punch biopsies and peripheral blood.

The source was CD4+ T cells sorted from blood, collected at week 4, from a patient treated with tofacitinib. The receptor was isolated from a human donor with alopecia areata. The genes are TRBV5-5 and TRBJ2-5, with 8 bases aligning to TRBD2. Here the CDR3 DNA reads TGTGCCAGCAGCTTGTCTCCCACTAGCGGTCAAGAGACCCAGTACTTC. As protein: CASSLSPTSGQETQYF.